The 32 T cell receptor beta chains presented below share a single source sample, sequenced in a study of blood T cell repertoires in COVID-19. Clones were sequenced by immunoSEQ multiplex PCR, and TCRdb holds only the in-frame ones, with some missing. The top ten hold approximately 12% of the sample, which has tens of thousands of clones, more than 75% seen once. The material sequenced was peripheral blood. The receptors originated from a human donor in a cohort sampled during active COVID-19.

The J gene is TRBJ2-6, the V gene TRBV28, with 7 bases matching TRBD2. The CDR3 has 15 residues. Germline V gene sequence: CDR1 MDHEN, CDR2 SYDVKM. J gave up 2 bases and V 6 bases, and 4 bases lay outside the gene matches. The CDR3 here is CASRMGGAGANVLTF. The CDR3, as DNA: TGTGCCAGCAGAATGGGGGGGGCTGGGGCCAACGTCCTGACTTTC.

The V call is TRBV7-3, the J call TRBJ2-1; maybe TRBD2 (5 bases). From germline, CDR1 is SGHTA and CDR2 FQGTGA. The V end lost 5 bases, the J end lost 6 bases, and 17 bases lay between the germline ends. This CDR3 spans 15 amino acids. The CDR3, as DNA: TGTGCCAGCAGCCCTTCCGGGATTTTATCCAATGAGCAGTTCTTC. Translated: CASSPSGILSNEQFF.

This clone was picked up one time. The chain combines TRBV21-1 with TRBJ1-1; the table gives TRBD1 as D, unverified against the DNA. TRBV21-1 is a pseudogene. The CDR3 is made up of 15 amino acids. CDR3 amino acids: CASSKWQAKNTEAFF. CDR3 bases: TGTGCCAGCAGCAAATGGCAGGCGAAGAACACTGAAGCTTTCTTT.

The chain uses TRBV7-2 and TRBJ1-6; D unresolved. Trimming removed 3 bases from V and 7 bases from J, with 13 bases in between. This CDR3 comprises 15 residues. The germline V gene has CDR1 SGHTA and CDR2 FQGNSA. This CDR3 is CASSFATRQNSPLHF. The CDR3, as DNA: TGTGCCAGCAGCTTCGCTACGAGACAAAATTCACCCCTCCACTTT.

J is TRBJ2-7 and V is TRBV29-1; D not resolved. The CDR3 has 12 residues. The V and J ends lost 3 bases and 2 bases respectively, with 8 bases between them. The germline V gene has CDR1 SQVTM and CDR2 ANQGSEA. The CDR3 DNA is TGCAGCGTTGAGGGCAGGACCTACGAGCAGTACTTC. Its translation is CSVEGRTYEQYF.

The chain joins TRBV5-1 to TRBJ2-6, with TRBD1 identical over 8 bases. Germline V lookup: CDR1 SGHRS, CDR2 YFSETQ. J lost 2 bases, V lost 2 bases, and 6 bases had no gene match. This CDR3 region has 17 residues. This chain's CDR3 is CASSFPQGAAGANVLTF. CDR3 in DNA: TGCGCCAGCAGCTTCCCCCAGGGGGCGGCTGGGGCCAACGTCCTGACTTTC.

Only one count was recorded for this clone. V and J are TRBV5-8 and TRBJ2-1, with TRBD1 matching over 7 bases. The germline V gene has CDR1 SGHTS and CDR2 YDEGEE. V shed 4 bases and J 3 bases; nucleotides not matched to a gene: 13. The CDR3 spans 17 residues. CDR3 in amino acids: CASSLGVIGGVYNEQFF. Written as DNA, the CDR3 is TGTGCCAGCAGCCTTGGGGTGATAGGGGGCGTCTACAATGAGCAGTTCTTC.

The chain carries TRBV6-5 and TRBJ2-5; D is possibly TRBD1 (6 bases). The CDR3 is 14 amino acids. V lost 8 bases, J lost 5 bases, and 18 bases lay in between. Germline V gene lookup returns CDR1 MNHEY and CDR2 SVGAGI. CDR3 DNA sequence: TGTGCCAGCGTACCTCAGGGACATCGTGAGACCCAGTACTTC. This gives the protein CASVPQGHRETQYF.

CDR3 in amino acids: CASSRQQETQYF. CDR3 bases: TGCGCCAGCAGCCGACAGCAAGAGACCCAGTACTTC. V and J are TRBV5-1 and TRBJ2-5, with D perhaps matching TRBD1 (5 bases). V was pared by 4 bases and J by 2 bases, with 6 bases between. CDR1 is SGHRS, CDR2 YFSETQ, per germline. The CDR3 loop spans 12 amino acids.

The gene calls are TRBV6-5 and TRBJ1-2; tentatively, D is TRBD1 (6 bases). The CDR3 loop spans 15 amino acids. Germline V gives CDR1 MNHEY, CDR2 SVGAGI. Trimming took off 6 bases at V and 0 bases at J, with 14 bases between the two ends. CDR3 protein: CASSRGQSANYGYTF. CDR3 sequence (DNA): TGTGCCAGCAGCCGTGGACAGTCCGCTAACTATGGCTACACCTTC.

V usage is TRBV5-1 and J usage is TRBJ2-7, with TRBD1 matching 10 bases. The V segment lost 0 bases and the J segment 5 bases; nucleotides outside the gene matches: 2. The CDR3 length is 14 residues. Germline V CDR1 and CDR2: SGHRS, YFSETQ. The CDR3 bases are TGCGCCAGCAGCTTGGGGACAGGGGGGGACGAGCAGTACTTC. Translated, it gives CASSLGTGGDEQYF.

CDR3 amino acids: CASKEGRGANVLTF. The CDR3 DNA reads as TGTGCCAGTAAAGAGGGCAGGGGGGCCAACGTCCTGACTTTC. This rearrangement joins TRBV19 to TRBJ2-6, with a possible D match to TRBD2 (5 bases). V gave up 7 bases and J gave up 4 bases, with 11 bases separating them. This CDR3 is 14 amino acids long. Germline V gene data show CDR1 as LNHDA and CDR2 as SQIVND (reference sequence).

The J gene is TRBJ2-7, the V gene TRBV7-2; D not certain. CDR3 length equals 12 residues. V shed 4 bases and J shed 4 bases, with 8 bases lying between them. Looked up from germline, CDR1 is SGHTA and CDR2 is FQGNSA. For the CDR3, the DNA is TGTGCCAGCAGCTCCACACGTTACGAGCAGTACTTC. It yields the protein CASSSTRYEQYF.

The chain links TRBV10-3 to TRBJ1-4; D possibly corresponds to TRBD1 (5 bases). CDR1 and CDR2 (germline): ENHRY, SYGVKD. V lost 4 bases and J 4 bases, leaving 7 bases between the germline ends. The CDR3 is made up of 13 amino acids. In DNA, the CDR3 is TGTGCCATCAGTGTAGGGGATAATGAAAAACTGTTTTTT. Protein: CAISVGDNEKLFF.

This rearrangement joins TRBV27 to TRBJ1-2; 8 nucleotides match TRBD1. The germline CDR1 and CDR2 sequences are MNHEY and SMNVEV (reference sequence). The CDR3 has 13 residues. Germline trimming cut 7 bases from V and 7 bases from J; bases unmatched to any gene: 8. CDR3 nucleotide sequence: TGTGCCAGCACCCGGCAGGGGGCGTTTGGCTACACCTTC. As protein: CASTRQGAFGYTF.

This rearrangement joins TRBV2 to TRBJ2-1, with D possibly being TRBD2 (6 bases). V lost 5 bases, J lost 0 bases, and 11 bases lay in between. The CDR3 consists of 15 residues. Germline CDR1 SNHLY, CDR2 FYNNEI. CDR3 loop: CASSQNGGSYNEQFF. The CDR3 DNA reads TGTGCCAGCAGTCAGAACGGGGGCTCCTACAATGAGCAGTTCTTC.

The chain carries TRBV7-8 and TRBJ2-7, with 9 bases lining up with TRBD1. This CDR3 has 15 amino acids. From germline, CDR1 is SGHVS and CDR2 FQNEAQ. The trim removed 3 bases at V and 2 bases at J, leaving 5 bases unmatched. The CDR3 region is CASSFRDRVPYEQYF. CDR3 in DNA: TGTGCCAGCAGCTTCCGGGACAGGGTGCCCTACGAGCAGTACTTC. Full variable domain (remainder filled in from reference TRBV7-8 and TRBJ2-7): GAGVSQSPRYKVAKRGQDVALRCDPISGHVSLFWYQQALGQGPEFLTYFQNEAQLDKSGLPSDRFFAERPEGSVSTLKIQRTQQEDSAVYLCASSFRDRVPYEQYFGPGTRLTVT.

The rearrangement links TRBV7-9 to TRBJ2-2, with 9 bases aligning to TRBD1. Germline V gene sequence: CDR1 SEHNR, CDR2 FQNEAQ (reference sequence). With V trimmed by 5 bases and J by 11 bases, 15 bases remained unmatched. CDR3 length: 16 residues. The CDR3 here is CASSRGQGPSFGELFF. The CDR3 bases are TGTGCCAGCAGCCGCGGACAGGGGCCCTCTTTTGGTGAGCTGTTTTTT.

The genes are TRBV5-5 and TRBJ2-7; a weak D match, TRBD1 (6 bases). The ends were cut back, 0 bases at V and 4 bases at J, with 11 bases in the middle. Germline CDR1 is SGHKS and CDR2 is YYEKEE (reference sequence). The CDR3 contains 14 residues. The CDR3 nucleotides are TGTGCCAGCAGCTTGGGGGGGCAGCTATACGAGCAGTACTTC. This gives the protein CASSLGGQLYEQYF.

The J gene is TRBJ2-3, the V gene TRBV3-1 (or the pseudogene TRBV3-2), with 10 positions matching TRBD2. Germline CDR1 reads LGHDT; CDR2 reads YNNKEL (reference sequence). The CDR3 runs to 15 residues. Unmatched junction bases numbered 3, after V lost 1 base and J lost 5 bases. The CDR3 here is CASSQGWTSGDTQYF. In DNA form, the CDR3 reads TGTGCCAGCAGCCAAGGGTGGACTAGCGGAGATACGCAGTATTTT.

This clone was recorded a few times. The CDR3, as DNA: TGCGCCAGCAGTTACGAGACGGGGGAGAGTAGCAATCAGCCCCAGCATTTT. As protein: CASSYETGESSNQPQHF. The chain uses TRBV23-1 and TRBJ1-5; a weak D match, TRBD1 (5 bases). TRBV23-1 has ORF status, its function being uncertain. Trimming stripped 5 bases from V and 0 bases from J, with 17 bases between. This CDR3 is built from 17 residues.

The chain employs TRBV6-5 and TRBJ1-5; TRBD1 agrees at 7 bases. CDR1 and CDR2 (germline): MNHEY, SVGAGI. The CDR3 runs 14 residues. The J segment lost 1 base and the V segment lost 7 bases, leaving 4 bases of the junction unmatched. DNA for the CDR3: TGTGCCAGCACCGGGGACAGAAGCAATCAGCCCCAGCATTTT. Amino acids: CASTGDRSNQPQHF.

The chain carries TRBV6-2 or TRBV6-3 and TRBJ1-1; 7 bases fit TRBD1. Germline values: CDR1 MNHEY, CDR2 SVGEGT. This CDR3 has 15 residues. V lost 5 bases and J lost 6; bases outside the gene matches: 12. CDR3 DNA: TGTGCCAGCAGTGACGGGACAGCCTATCATGCTGAAGCTTTCTTT. It codes for CASSDGTAYHAEAFF.

This clone was counted between two and nine times. V gene TRBV10-3 combines with J gene TRBJ2-5; D gene ambiguous. CDR1 ENHRY and CDR2 SYGVKD come from the germline V gene. CDR3 size: 12 residues. V gave up 6 bases and J gave up 1 base, with 6 bases separating them. The CDR3 nucleotides are TGTGCCATCAGACAGCCCCAAGAGACCCAGTACTTC. Its translation: CAIRQPQETQYF.

The CDR3 loop is CASSLGKGVNEQFF. As DNA, the CDR3 is TGTGCCAGCTCCCTCGGAAAAGGGGTCAATGAGCAGTTCTTC. The chain combines TRBV27 with TRBJ2-1, with a possible D match to TRBD1 (5 bases). Per the germline V gene, CDR1 is MNHEY and CDR2 is SMNVEV (reference sequence). The ends were cut back, 8 bases at V and 6 bases at J, with 17 bases in the middle. The CDR3 has 14 amino acids.

The chain combines TRBV28 with TRBJ2-2, with 8 bases fitting TRBD2. J lost 7 bases, V lost 4 bases, and 8 bases had no gene match. This CDR3 spans 15 amino acids. The germline gives CDR1 MDHEN, CDR2 SYDVKM. CDR3 sequence (DNA): TGTGCCAGCAGTTCAGGACTAGCTGGGGGCGGGGAGCTGTTTTTT. This codes for CASSSGLAGGGELFF.

This rearrangement joins TRBV3-1 (or the pseudogene TRBV3-2) to TRBJ2-1; D not resolved. The V end lost 5 bases, the J end lost 0 bases, and 11 bases lay between the germline ends. This CDR3 is built from 15 residues. Germline V gene sequence: CDR1 LGHDT, CDR2 YNNKEL (reference sequence). The CDR3: CASSGDPGSYNEQFF. The DNA for the CDR3 is TGTGCCAGCAGCGGCGACCCAGGCTCCTACAATGAGCAGTTCTTC.

The rearrangement uses TRBV19 and TRBJ1-1; D perhaps matches TRBD1 (6 bases). V lost 3 bases to trimming and J lost 0 bases, with 11 bases between them. The germline V gene has CDR1 LNHDA and CDR2 SQIVND (reference sequence). The CDR3 extends over 15 amino acids. The CDR3 region has the DNA TGTGCCAGTAGTATCTTCCCAGGGGTGAACACTGAAGCTTTCTTT. This encodes CASSIFPGVNTEAFF.

V is TRBV9 and J is TRBJ2-3; D uncertain. Trimming stripped 0 bases from V and 2 bases from J, with 7 bases between. The CDR3 sequence is 14 residues long. Germline V gene data show CDR1 as SGDLS and CDR2 as YYNGEE. The CDR3 DNA is TGTGCCAGCAGCGTAGCTTATTTCACAGATACGCAGTATTTT. Translation gives CASSVAYFTDTQYF.

The V call is TRBV11-2, the J call TRBJ2-5, with D maybe TRBD1 (5 bases). This CDR3 spans 13 amino acids. The V end lost 2 bases, the J end lost 2 bases, and 6 bases lay between the germline ends. The germline V gene has CDR1 SGHAT and CDR2 FQNNGV. CDR3 in amino acids: CASSLQGQETQYF. CDR3 DNA: TGTGCCAGCAGCTTACAGGGACAAGAGACCCAGTACTTC.

The genes are TRBV18 and TRBJ2-3, with a weak D call TRBD1 (5 bases). CDR3 length: 14 amino acids. Germline CDR1 reads KGHSH; CDR2 reads LQKENI. With 3 bases removed from V and 3 bases from J, the gap between germline ends came to 10 bases. CDR3 DNA sequence: TGTGCCAGCTCACCCAGGGTCGGGACAGATACGCAGTATTTT. It specifies CASSPRVGTDTQYF.

This chain joins TRBV4-1 and TRBJ1-2, with TRBD1 matching 7 bases. Germline V lookup: CDR1 MGHRA, CDR2 YSYEKL. This CDR3 has 15 residues. V gave up 4 bases and J gave up 0 bases; unmatched junction bases: 5. The CDR3 bases are TGCGCCAGCAGCCTGATACAGGGGACTAACTATGGCTACACCTTC. Translated, it gives CASSLIQGTNYGYTF.